The 22 T cell receptor beta chains presented below share a single source sample, sequenced in a study of cytomegalovirus exposure and HLA in healthy donors (dated by TCRdb to about 2017). Library prep was done by the immunoSEQ multiplex PCR assay. Imported from immuneACCESS, the table was reduced by TCRdb to in-frame sequences with V and J called. These copies leave out some clones; in studies compared against another copy, an unresolved V gene accounts for under half, and the cause of the remainder is not known. Here the sample has about 190,000 clones; around 81% occur a single time. The top ten clonotypes cover 2.8% of the sample. Sequencing used PBMCs. Source of these receptors: a woman in her late teens or twenties in good health and CMV-seropositive.

The V call is TRBV5-1, the J call TRBJ1-1; D remains unclear. V was clipped by 2 bases and J by 4 bases, with 12 bases between them. Germline V CDR1 and CDR2: SGHRS, YFSETQ. The CDR3 has 14 residues. The CDR3 coding sequence is TGCGCCAGCAGCTTTCAACGGGTGGGCACTGAAGCTTTCTTT. It yields the protein CASSFQRVGTEAFF.

The chain joins TRBV7-8 to TRBJ2-7; 7 bases match TRBD1. This CDR3 spans 16 amino acids. Germline V gene lookup returns CDR1 SGHVS and CDR2 FQNEAQ. Trimming at V came to 4 bases and at J to 6 bases, leaving 15 bases not matched to a gene. Here the CDR3 reads CASSYYRQGNFGEQYF. The CDR3 coding sequence is TGTGCCAGCAGCTATTATAGACAGGGTAATTTTGGCGAGCAGTACTTC.

This clone came up a few times. The genes are TRBV2 and TRBJ1-6; D is unresolved. V shed 3 bases and J shed 7 bases, with 16 bases lying between them. CDR1 is SNHLY and CDR2 is FYNNEI in the germline V gene. This CDR3 has 16 amino acids. The CDR3 region is CASSDSTPGRNSPLHF. The CDR3, as DNA: TGTGCCAGCAGTGACTCCACGCCGGGTCGGAATTCACCCCTCCACTTT.

The V gene is TRBV5-5, the J gene TRBJ1-6; D ambiguous. Germline V gives CDR1 SGHKS, CDR2 YYEKEE (reference sequence). V was clipped by 4 bases and J by 10 bases, with 12 bases between them. The CDR3 has 13 residues. The CDR3 sequence: CASSRTLGSPLHF. In DNA, the CDR3 is TGTGCCAGCAGCCGGACTCTCGGGTCACCCCTCCACTTT.

The rearrangement uses TRBV7-2 and TRBJ1-1; D is unresolved. Trimming stripped 6 bases from V and 1 base from J, with 18 bases between. Germline CDR1 and CDR2: SGHTA and FQGNSA. The CDR3 totals 16 residues. In DNA, the CDR3 is TGTGCCAGCAGACCCCCTCCAACGGCGGAGAACACTGAAGCTTTCTTT. It is translated as CASRPPPTAENTEAFF.

This clone was seen only once. The rearrangement uses TRBV5-1 and TRBJ2-4; TRBD2 might be the D (6 bases). The CDR3 extends over 14 amino acids. Germline V gives CDR1 SGHRS, CDR2 YFSETQ. V was trimmed by 1 base and J by 5 bases, leaving 10 bases between them. DNA for the CDR3: TGCGCCAGCAGCTTGACTAGCTGGGAAAACATTCAGTACTTC. It codes for CASSLTSWENIQYF.

This chain joins TRBV18 and TRBJ2-7; 8 bases align to TRBD1. Germline trimming cut 5 bases from V and 1 base from J; bases unmatched to any gene: 7. The V gene's germline CDR1 is KGHSH and CDR2 LQKENI. This CDR3 has 15 residues. DNA of the CDR3: TGTGCCAGCTCATTCGGACAGGGCGCATCCTACGAGCAGTACTTC. This translates into CASSFGQGASYEQYF.

The V call is TRBV5-4, the J call TRBJ1-2; 7 bases are shared with TRBD1. Germline trimming cut 4 bases from V and 4 bases from J; bases unmatched to any gene: 7. The CDR3 covers 14 residues. Germline lookup yields CDR1 SGHNT and CDR2 YYREEE (reference sequence). CDR3 region: CASSTRGPSYGYTF. The DNA of the CDR3 is TGTGCCAGCAGCACAAGGGGGCCCAGCTATGGCTACACCTTC.

The V gene is TRBV27, the J gene TRBJ2-4; TRBD2 aligns across 7 bases. The CDR3 runs 15 residues. V trimming: 5 bases; J trimming: 1 base; junction bases outside the gene matches: 5. The germline CDR1 and CDR2 sequences are MNHEY and SMNVEV (reference sequence). CDR3 coding DNA: TGTGCCAGCAGTAGGCTAGCGGAGGCCAAAAACATTCAGTACTTC. Protein product: CASSRLAEAKNIQYF.

The genes are TRBV7-6 and TRBJ1-5; D not resolved. There are 16 residues in the CDR3. Germline V CDR1 and CDR2: SGHVS, FNYEAQ. V lost 0 bases and J lost 4, with 13 bases in between. Here the CDR3 reads CASSLAGASDNQPQHF. In DNA, the CDR3 is TGTGCCAGCAGCTTAGCGGGCGCATCCGATAATCAGCCCCAGCATTTT.

The chain is built from TRBV2 and TRBJ1-1; D gene unclear. This CDR3 is 14 amino acids long. Trimming stripped 4 bases from V and 0 bases from J, with 9 bases between. From germline, CDR1 is SNHLY and CDR2 FYNNEI. The CDR3 DNA reads as TGTGCCAGCAGTGGTTTATCGGTGAACACTGAAGCTTTCTTT. Translated, it gives CASSGLSVNTEAFF.

This chain links TRBV7-3 with TRBJ2-3; D not resolved. The CDR3 is made up of 13 amino acids. The ends were cut back, 0 bases at V and 5 bases at J, with 6 bases in the middle. CDR1 is SGHTA and CDR2 is FQGTGA in the germline V gene. The CDR3 region has the DNA TGTGCCAGCAGCTTAACGTTTAAAGATACGCAGTATTTT. This translates into CASSLTFKDTQYF. Full variable domain (missing parts from reference TRBV7-3 and TRBJ2-3): GAGVSQTPSNKVTEKGKYVELRCDPISGHTALYWYRQSLGQGPEFLIYFQGTGAADDSGLPNDRFFAVRPEGSVSTLKIQRTERGDSAVYLCASSLTFKDTQYFGPGTRLTVL.

The chain recombines TRBV9 with TRBJ1-2, with TRBD1 identical over 7 bases. From germline, CDR1 is SGDLS and CDR2 YYNGEE. The CDR3 covers 16 residues. V trimming: 4 bases; J trimming: 1 base; junction bases outside the gene matches: 10. CDR3 nucleotides: TGTGCCAGCAGCCCGCCGGGACAGATTTTTAACTATGGCTACACCTTC. This gives the protein CASSPPGQIFNYGYTF.

The chain recombines TRBV10-3 with TRBJ1-5; maybe TRBD1 (6 bases). Between the trimmed V and J ends, which lost 4 bases and 1 base, there was a span of 14 bases. The CDR3 length is 16 residues. Germline V CDR1 and CDR2: ENHRY, SYGVKD. This CDR3 is CAISAQTGLSNQPQHF. The DNA of the CDR3 is TGTGCCATCAGTGCGCAAACAGGGCTCAGCAATCAGCCCCAGCATTTT.

This clone occurred once. The chain joins TRBV29-1 to TRBJ2-1; possibly TRBD2 for D (7 bases). V lost 4 bases and J 7 bases, leaving 17 bases between the germline ends. In germline, CDR1 is SQVTM, CDR2 ANQGSEA. The CDR3 has 14 residues. DNA for the CDR3: TGCAGCGTTGCGGGGGAGGGGGGGTATAATGAGCAGTTCTTC. Protein sequence: CSVAGEGGYNEQFF.

The chain carries TRBV6-5 and TRBJ1-2; D is unresolved. The V gene's germline CDR1 is MNHEY and CDR2 SVGAGI. This CDR3 region has 13 residues. The V end lost 7 bases, the J end lost 4 bases, and 13 bases lay between the germline ends. The chain's CDR3 is CASTRGGSYGYTF. The CDR3 DNA reads TGTGCCAGCACCCGGGGAGGGAGCTATGGCTACACCTTC.

This chain joins TRBV5-4 and TRBJ1-1; D remains ambiguous. The ends were cut back, 0 bases at V and 7 bases at J, with 13 bases in the middle. Germline CDR1 SGHNT, CDR2 YYREEE (reference sequence). CDR3 size: 14 residues. DNA for the CDR3: TGTGCCAGCAGCTTGGAGGTCAGCGGGAGTGAAGCTTTCTTT. Translated: CASSLEVSGSEAFF.

The rearrangement joins TRBV11-2 to TRBJ2-7; perhaps TRBD2 as D (5 bases). This CDR3 spans 12 amino acids. Trimming took 2 bases from V and 5 from J, leaving 7 bases between them. Germline V gene data show CDR1 as SGHAT and CDR2 as FQNNGV. Written as DNA, the CDR3 is TGTGCCAGCAGCTTACTCGGGAACGAGCAGTACTTC. This sequence encodes CASSLLGNEQYF.

V usage is TRBV11-2 and J usage is TRBJ2-7; a weak D match, TRBD2 (5 bases). The CDR3 has 15 amino acids. V lost 3 bases, J lost 3 bases, and 15 bases lay in between. Looked up from germline, CDR1 is SGHAT and CDR2 is FQNNGV. CDR3 nucleotides: TGTGCCAGCAGCTTTAGGGCGGACTCTAACTACGAGCAGTACTTC. Translated: CASSFRADSNYEQYF.

The V gene is TRBV7-9, the J gene TRBJ2-1; 8 bases are shared with TRBD1. Unmatched junction bases numbered 11, after V lost 5 bases and J lost 8 bases. This CDR3 is built from 15 residues. The germline V gene encodes CDR1 SEHNR and CDR2 FQNEAQ (reference sequence). CDR3 sequence reads: CASSVWTGILDEQFF. CDR3 DNA: TGTGCCAGCAGCGTATGGACAGGGATTCTAGATGAGCAGTTCTTC. The whole variable domain, filled in from reference TRBV7-9 and TRBJ2-1, reads DTGVSQNPRHKITKRGQNVTFRCDPISEHNRLYWYRQTLGQGPEFLTYFQNEAQLEKSRLLSDRFSAERPKGSFSTLEIQRTEQGDSAMYLCASSVWTGILDEQFFGPGTRLTVL.

Remarks on this clone: A junction boundary mismatches the germline segment, possibly from a read error. The chain joins TRBV5-5 to TRBJ2-1; TRBD1 aligns across 10 bases. The germline V gene has CDR1 SGHKS and CDR2 YYEKEE (reference sequence). This CDR3 region has 14 residues. CDR3 protein: CASNLGQGYNEQFF. The CDR3 DNA follows: TGTGCCAGCAACTTGGGACAGGGGTACAATGAGCAGTTCTTC.

V and J are TRBV4-2 and TRBJ1-1, with D uncertain. CDR1 is LGHNA and CDR2 is YNFKEQ in the germline V gene. CDR3 length: 14 residues. The V end lost 0 bases, the J end lost 5 bases, and 10 bases lay between the germline ends. The CDR3, as DNA: TGTGCCAGCAGCCAAGATCAAGGGAGGACTGAAGCTTTCTTT. Protein product: CASSQDQGRTEAFF.